The TCR beta chain described here comes from a study of cytomegalovirus exposure and HLA in healthy donors. CDR1 is SGHTA, CDR2 FQGNSA, per germline. The CDR3 sequence is 16 residues long. The V segment lost 5 bases and the J segment 4 bases; nucleotides outside the gene matches: 10. Primers for the PCR totalled 60 Vbeta and 13 Jbeta. Clones were read by immunoSEQ multiplex PCR, and TCRdb kept only the in-frame ones, dropping some. The sample holds 37,000 or so clones; roughly 80% are singletons and the top ten take approximately 8.5%. The sequenced material came from PBMCs. The chain recombines TRBV7-2 with TRBJ1-3; 8 bases map to TRBD1. This receptor was identified in a woman in her thirties or forties in good health and CMV-seronegative. CDR3 coding DNA: TGTGCCAGCAGCACCTCGGACAGGGTGGCCGGAAACACCATATATTTT. Its translation is CASSTSDRVAGNTIYF.